Listed here are 9 T cell receptor beta chains from one sample, sequenced in a study of T cell responses to AZD1222 COVID-19 vaccine (dated by TCRdb to the early 2020s). According to the study, the label for this sample's time point signals: baseline before first vaccination. The library was prepared using the immunoSEQ multiplex PCR assay. TCRdb obtained this table from immuneACCESS and retained in-frame rearrangements with V and J assigned. These tables miss some clones; where compared with another copy, unresolved V genes account for less than half of the shortfall, and the remainder is unexplained. The sample table holds roughly 72,000 clones, of which 85% were seen once. Approximately 20% of the sample is held by the ten biggest clonotypes. The specimen was peripheral blood, collected on day 0 of AZD1222 vaccination. Receptor source: an adult in good health.

The V gene is TRBV4-1, the J gene TRBJ2-1, with TRBD1 identical over 7 bases. CDR1 is MGHRA, CDR2 YSYEKL, per germline. Unmatched junction bases numbered 4, after V lost 3 bases and J lost 8 bases. This CDR3 region has 13 residues. Written as DNA, the CDR3 is TGCGCCAGCAGCCAGTACAGGGGAGATGAGCAGTTCTTC. Its protein is CASSQYRGDEQFF.

The V call is TRBV5-4, the J call TRBJ2-3; 9 positions agree with TRBD1. Germline V lookup: CDR1 SGHNT, CDR2 YYREEE (reference sequence). CDR3 length: 14 amino acids. V shed 2 bases and J 3 bases; nucleotides not matched to a gene: 1. CDR3 in amino acids: CASSLQGATDTQYF. The CDR3 DNA reads TGTGCCAGCAGCTTACAGGGGGCGACAGATACGCAGTATTTT.

The chain recombines TRBV7-3 with TRBJ2-2, with no clear D. Germline V gene sequence: CDR1 SGHTA, CDR2 FQGTGA. The V gene lost 5 bases and the J gene lost 7 bases, with 8 bases spanning the gap. The CDR3 contains 12 residues. CDR3 bases: TGTGCCAGCAGCCCCCTCGGCGGGGAGCTGTTTTTT. Protein sequence: CASSPLGGELFF.

This clone was observed a handful of times. The chain is built from TRBV4-1 and TRBJ2-1; tentatively, D is TRBD1 or TRBD2 (5 bases each). The CDR3 consists of 18 residues. Germline CDR1 MGHRA, CDR2 YSYEKL. V gave up 2 bases and J gave up 2 bases, with 19 bases separating them. The CDR3 DNA sequence: TGCGCCAGCAGCCAACTCCTATTAGGGACCGCGGCCTACAATGAGCAGTTCTTC. Protein sequence: CASSQLLLGTAAYNEQFF.

This clone appeared a few times. This chain joins TRBV7-2 and TRBJ1-2; 9 positions agree with TRBD1. Trimming took 4 bases from V and 4 from J; bases not matched to a gene: 4. From germline, CDR1 is SGHTA and CDR2 FQGNSA. There are 14 residues in the CDR3. The CDR3 spells CASSSGQGPYGYTF. CDR3 in DNA: TGTGCCAGCAGCTCCGGACAGGGGCCCTATGGCTACACCTTC.

V gene TRBV6-9 combines with J gene TRBJ2-5, with D possibly matching TRBD1 (5 bases). Looked up from germline, CDR1 is MNHGY and CDR2 is SVAAGI. Trimming took off 2 bases at V and 3 bases at J, with 7 bases between the two ends. The CDR3 is made up of 13 amino acids. Here the CDR3 reads CASSYKGKETQYF. The CDR3 region has the DNA TGTGCCAGCAGTTATAAGGGGAAAGAGACCCAGTACTTC.

CDR3 residues: CASSPRPGKGQGALGYTF. DNA of the CDR3: TGTGCCAGCAGCCCACGGCCCGGGAAGGGACAGGGGGCGCTTGGCTACACCTTC. J is TRBJ1-2 and V is TRBV9, with 12 bases aligning to TRBD1. Germline V gene data show CDR1 as SGDLS and CDR2 as YYNGEE. CDR3 size: 18 residues. With V trimmed by 4 bases and J by 7 bases, 17 bases remained unmatched. Filled out from reference TRBV9 and TRBJ1-2, the complete variable domain reads DSGVTQTPKHLITATGQRVTLRCSPRSGDLSVYWYQQSLDQGLQFLIQYYNGEERAKGNILERFSAQQFPDLHSELNLSSLELGDSALYFCASSPRPGKGQGALGYTFGSGTRLTVV.

The rearrangement joins TRBV19 to TRBJ2-6; the match to TRBD2 covers 8 bases. Looked up from germline, CDR1 is LNHDA and CDR2 is SQIVND (reference sequence). The CDR3 has 19 amino acids. V dropped 4 bases and J dropped 0; count of bases not matched to a gene: 11. The CDR3 region is CASSNRRGGLSSGANVLTF. The CDR3 region has the DNA TGTGCCAGTAGTAATCGTCGGGGGGGTCTAAGCTCTGGGGCCAACGTCCTGACTTTC.

This clone was seen a few times. The V call is TRBV10-1, the J call TRBJ1-4; D ambiguous. With 0 bases removed from V and 4 bases from J, the gap between germline ends came to 6 bases. Germline loops: CDR1 WNHNN, CDR2 SYGVQD (reference sequence). The CDR3 loop spans 14 amino acids. Written as DNA, the CDR3 is TGCGCCAGCAGTGAGTCTCGGAATAATGAAAAACTGTTTTTT. Translating it yields CASSESRNNEKLFF.